These T cell receptor beta chains were read from a single sample in a study of cytomegalovirus exposure and HLA in healthy donors. TCRdb's table, derived via immunoSEQ multiplex PCR, lists solely in-frame clones and lacks some. The table has about 160,000 clones, around 77% seen once. The sequenced sample was PBMCs. These receptors were taken from a man aged 50-60 years in good health and CMV-seropositive. The CDR3 runs from the conserved cysteine through the conserved F or W. The D gene is left open where the match is weak. Only some rows state a clone size, as once, few, many or a class for expanded clones.

TRBD1,TRBJ1-2,once,TRBV7-9,CASSLNTGGFLNYGYTF,TGTGCCAGCAGCTTAAATACAGGGGGCTTTCTTAACTATGGCTACACCTTC
TRBD1,TRBJ2-7,NA,TRBV5-6,CASTRDSKDEQYF,TGTGCCAGCACCCGGGACAGCAAAGACGAGCAGTACTTC
NA,TRBJ1-6,NA,TRBV9,CASGIQAIRYNSPLHF,TGTGCCAGCGGTATTCAGGCGATCCGCTATAATTCACCCCTCCACTTT
TRBD1,TRBJ2-5,once,TRBV5-1,CASSLRQGAGETQYF,TGCGCCAGCAGCTTGAGGCAGGGGGCGGGAGAGACCCAGTACTTC
NA,TRBJ2-7,NA,TRBV9,CASSVEGQGAYEQYF,TGTGCCAGCAGCGTAGAGGGACAAGGGGCCTACGAGCAGTACTTC
TRBD1,TRBJ2-1,NA,TRBV5-4,CASSPQGVFHNEQFF,TGTGCCAGCAGCCCGCAGGGGGTGTTCCACAATGAGCAGTTCTTC
NA,TRBJ2-1,NA,TRBV7-2,CASTRTGRGGPGGEQFF,TGTGCCAGCACCAGGACGGGGAGGGGGGGGCCTGGGGGTGAGCAGTTCTTC
TRBD1,TRBJ2-7,NA,TRBV2,CASRDRGDYEQYF,TGTGCCAGCAGAGACAGGGGCGACTACGAGCAGTACTTC
NA,TRBJ1-2,NA,TRBV2,CASRRGYGYTF,TGTGCCAGCAGACGGGGTTATGGCTACACCTTC
TRBD1,TRBJ1-2,NA,TRBV7-8,CASSNARNGQGSGPMSGYTF,TGTGCCAGCAGCAACGCGAGGAACGGACAGGGGAGCGGACCAATGTCTGGCTACACCTTC
NA,TRBJ1-2,NA,TRBV28,CASSLLRKREPGYTF,TGTGCCAGCAGTTTATTGCGGAAAAGGGAGCCTGGCTACACCTTC
NA,TRBJ1-4,NA,TRBV28,CASSLSGSNEKLFF,TGTGCCAGCAGTTTATCCGGGTCTAATGAAAAACTGTTTTTT
TRBD1,TRBJ2-5,once,TRBV5-1,CASSTRQGLAGETQYF,TGCGCCAGCAGCACGAGACAGGGGTTGGCGGGAGAGACCCAGTACTTC
NA,TRBJ2-7,NA,TRBV4-3,CASSQDRTASYEQYF,TGCGCCAGCAGCCAAGACCGGACAGCCTCCTACGAGCAGTACTTC
NA,TRBJ1-2,few,TRBV27,CASHRQAQPSSYGYTF,TGTGCCAGCCACAGACAGGCGCAGCCCTCCTCCTATGGCTACACCTTC
TRBD1,TRBJ1-6,once,TRBV10-3,CAAQTGGGRSYNSPLHF,TGTGCCGCCCAGACAGGGGGCGGAAGGTCCTATAATTCACCCCTCCACTTT
NA,TRBJ1-1,NA,TRBV9,CASSSGALEGAFF,TGTGCCAGCAGCTCCGGGGCTTTGGAGGGGGCTTTCTTT
NA,TRBJ2-2,NA,TRBV4-2,CASSQDRKSVGAGELFF,TGTGCCAGCAGCCAAGATAGGAAGAGCGTTGGAGCCGGGGAGCTGTTTTTT
NA,TRBJ1-5,few,TRBV4-3,CASSQDLAGNQPQHF,TGCGCCAGCAGCCAAGATCTTGCGGGGAATCAGCCCCAGCATTTT
TRBD1,TRBJ2-1,once,TRBV6-5,CASSPDRAKQFF,TGTGCCAGCAGCCCCGACAGGGCTAAGCAGTTCTTC
NA,TRBJ1-3,NA,TRBV5-1,CASSPQGSGNTIYF,TGCGCCAGCAGCCCACAGGGCTCTGGAAACACCATATATTTT
TRBD1,TRBJ2-1,few,TRBV6-5,CASSDYRGLGDEQFF,TGTGCCAGCAGTGACTACAGGGGGCTGGGGGATGAGCAGTTCTTC
NA,TRBJ2-3,few,TRBV10-2,CASSEKSLTDTQYF,TGCGCCAGTAGCGAGAAAAGCCTCACAGATACGCAGTATTTT
NA,TRBJ1-4,NA,TRBV7-6,CASSSTYGTNEKLFF,TGTGCCAGCAGCTCAACTTACGGGACTAATGAAAAACTGTTTTTT
NA,TRBJ1-2,NA,TRBV19,CASSMGTGSYGYTF,TGTGCCAGTAGTATGGGAACAGGGAGCTATGGCTACACCTTC
TRBD2,TRBJ2-5,NA,TRBV9,CASSVEAGGPETQYF,TGTGCCAGCAGCGTAGAAGCGGGGGGCCCAGAGACCCAGTACTTC
NA,TRBJ2-2,NA,TRBV29-1,CSVARQFNTGELFF,TGCAGCGTTGCGAGACAATTTAACACCGGGGAGCTGTTTTTT
TRBD1,TRBJ1-2,NA,TRBV9,CASSSAGQGNYGYTF,TGTGCCAGCAGCTCCGCGGGACAGGGAAACTATGGCTACACCTTC
NA,TRBJ1-5,NA,TRBV19,CASSTHQGTGNQPQHF,TGTGCCAGTAGTACCCACCAGGGGACCGGCAATCAGCCCCAGCATTTT
NA,TRBJ1-4,NA,TRBV28,CASSGTPKRGLFF,TGTGCCAGCAGTGGGACACCGAAACGAGGGCTGTTTTTT
NA,TRBJ2-1,NA,TRBV7-7,CASSSRSVDEQFF,TGTGCCAGCAGCTCTCGTTCGGTGGATGAGCAGTTCTTC
NA,TRBJ1-1,NA,TRBV19,CASSIEVRGTEAFF,TGTGCCAGTAGTATAGAAGTCAGGGGCACTGAAGCTTTCTTT
NA,TRBJ1-5,few,TRBV7-6,CASSPDAGTNQPQHF,TGTGCCAGCAGCCCAGATGCCGGGACAAATCAGCCCCAGCATTTT
NA,TRBJ2-7,few,TRBV7-2,CASSFNRLQQYF,TGTGCCAGCAGCTTTAACAGGTTACAGCAGTACTTC
NA,TRBJ1-2,NA,TRBV6-1,CASSAGRGYGYTF,TGTGCCAGCAGCGCCGGCAGGGGCTATGGCTACACCTTC
TRBD1,TRBJ1-6,NA,TRBV15,CATSRDRSPLHF,TGTGCCACCAGCCGGGACAGATCACCCCTCCACTTT
NA,TRBJ2-7,few,TRBV10-2,CASTGVAGEPDEQYF,TGCGCCAGCACTGGGGTGGCAGGGGAGCCGGACGAGCAGTACTTC
TRBD1,TRBJ2-7,once,TRBV19,CASHRTGAMEQYF,TGTGCCAGTCACCGGACAGGGGCTATGGAGCAGTACTTC
TRBD1,TRBJ1-2,NA,TRBV2,CASMRDREVSNGYTF,TGTGCCAGCATGCGGGACAGGGAGGTCTCTAATGGCTACACCTTC
TRBD2,TRBJ2-3,NA,TRBV5-4,CASSSYSGDRTDTQYF,TGTGCCAGCAGCTCTTATAGCGGGGACCGCACAGATACGCAGTATTTT
TRBD2,TRBJ2-1,NA,TRBV28,CASSFTAGGVSYNEQFF,TGTGCCAGCAGTTTTACAGCGGGGGGGGTTTCCTACAATGAGCAGTTCTTC
TRBD1,TRBJ2-2,NA,TRBV4-1,CASSQGDRVNTGELFF,TGCGCCAGCAGCCAAGGGGACAGAGTAAACACCGGGGAGCTGTTTTTT